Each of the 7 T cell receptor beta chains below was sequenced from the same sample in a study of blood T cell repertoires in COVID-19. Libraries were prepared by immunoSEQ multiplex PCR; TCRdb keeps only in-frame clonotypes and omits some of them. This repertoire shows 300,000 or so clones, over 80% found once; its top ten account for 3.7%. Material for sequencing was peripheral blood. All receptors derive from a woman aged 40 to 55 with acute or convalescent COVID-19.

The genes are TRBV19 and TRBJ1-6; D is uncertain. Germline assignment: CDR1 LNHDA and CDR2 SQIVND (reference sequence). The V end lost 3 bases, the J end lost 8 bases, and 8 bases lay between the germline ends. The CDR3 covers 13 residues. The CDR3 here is CASSMGGDSPLHF. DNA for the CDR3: TGTGCCAGTAGTATGGGAGGAGATTCACCCCTCCACTTT.

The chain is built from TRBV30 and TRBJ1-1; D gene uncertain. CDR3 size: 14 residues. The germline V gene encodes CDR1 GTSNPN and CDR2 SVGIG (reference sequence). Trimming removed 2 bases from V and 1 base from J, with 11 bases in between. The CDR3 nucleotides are TGTGCCTGGAGTCCGCGTCGGAGGAACACTGAAGCTTTCTTT. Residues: CAWSPRRRNTEAFF.

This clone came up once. DNA for the CDR3: TGTGCCAGCAGCCCAGGACAGGGACCCTACTATGGCTACACCTTC. Its protein is CASSPGQGPYYGYTF. The chain combines TRBV5-6 with TRBJ1-2, with 8 bases that match TRBD1. This CDR3 has 15 amino acids. The J segment lost 3 bases and the V segment lost 4 bases, leaving 8 bases of the junction unmatched. CDR1 is SGHDT, CDR2 YYEEEE, per germline. Combining the CDR3 with reference TRBV5-6 and TRBJ1-2 gives the whole variable domain DAGVTQSPTHLIKTRGQQVTLRCSPKSGHDTVSWYQQALGQGPQFIFQYYEEEERQRGNFPDRFSGHQFPNYSSELNVNALLLGDSALYLCASSPGQGPYYGYTFGSGTRLTVV.

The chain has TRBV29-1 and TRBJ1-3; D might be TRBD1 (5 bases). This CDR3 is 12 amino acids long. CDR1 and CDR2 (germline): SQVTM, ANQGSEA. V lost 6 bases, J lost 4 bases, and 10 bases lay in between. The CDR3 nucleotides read TGCAGCGTCCAGACAGCAGGAAACACCATATATTTT. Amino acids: CSVQTAGNTIYF.

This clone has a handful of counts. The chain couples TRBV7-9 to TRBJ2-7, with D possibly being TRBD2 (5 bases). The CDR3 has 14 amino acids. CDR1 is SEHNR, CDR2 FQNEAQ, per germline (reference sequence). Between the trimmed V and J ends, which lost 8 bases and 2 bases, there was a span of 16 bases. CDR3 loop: CASARVASPYEQYV. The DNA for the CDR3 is TGTGCCAGCGCTCGGGTCGCTAGCCCCTACGAGCAGTACGTC.

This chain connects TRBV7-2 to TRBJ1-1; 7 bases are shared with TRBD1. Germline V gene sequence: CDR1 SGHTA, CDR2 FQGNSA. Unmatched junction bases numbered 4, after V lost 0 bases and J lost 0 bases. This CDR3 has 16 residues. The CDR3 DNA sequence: TGTGCCAGCAGCTTAGCGCAGGGGGGCATGAACACTGAAGCTTTCTTT. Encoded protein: CASSLAQGGMNTEAFF.

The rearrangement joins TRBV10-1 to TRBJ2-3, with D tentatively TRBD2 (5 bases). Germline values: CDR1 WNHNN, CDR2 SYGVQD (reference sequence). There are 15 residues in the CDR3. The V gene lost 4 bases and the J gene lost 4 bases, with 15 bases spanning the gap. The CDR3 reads CASSGQLAGPDTQYF. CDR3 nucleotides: TGCGCCAGCAGTGGTCAGCTAGCAGGCCCAGATACGCAGTATTTT.